Listed below are T cell receptor beta chains from one sample, sequenced in a study of technical replicates of blood from several donors. Clones were read by immunoSEQ multiplex PCR, and TCRdb kept only the in-frame ones, dropping some. The sample carries 67,000 or so clones, about nine tenths recorded once. Sequencing was done on a sample of T cells isolated from PBMCs. These receptor sequences come from a human donor in good health. The CDR3 runs from the conserved cysteine through the conserved F or W. Each record gives: clone size, CDR3 length, V gene, J gene, D gene, CDR3 DNA, CDR3 protein. A D gene is named only where the DNA matches it firmly. Part of the rows lack a size; the others show once, few, many or a class for expanded clones.

clone size: NA; CDR3 length: 15; V gene: TRBV29-1; J gene: TRBJ2-7; D gene: TRBD1; CDR3 DNA: TGCAGCGTTGATGACCCCGGGACAGGGTCCTACGAGCAGTACTTC; CDR3 protein: CSVDDPGTGSYEQYF
clone size: NA; CDR3 length: 13; V gene: TRBV2; J gene: TRBJ2-1; D gene: TRBD2; CDR3 DNA: TGTGCCAGCCTGGGACTAGCTGACAATGAGCAGTTCTTC; CDR3 protein: CASLGLADNEQFF
clone size: NA; CDR3 length: 16; V gene: TRBV5-1; J gene: TRBJ2-2; D gene: NA; CDR3 DNA: TGCGCCAGCAGCTTGGGTAGTAGCGTGAACACCGGGGAGCTGTTTTTT; CDR3 protein: CASSLGSSVNTGELFF
clone size: NA; CDR3 length: 11; V gene: TRBV29-1; J gene: TRBJ2-5; D gene: NA; CDR3 DNA: TGCAGCCTCGGGGTCCGGGAGACCCAGTACTTC; CDR3 protein: CSLGVRETQYF
clone size: NA; CDR3 length: 14; V gene: TRBV25-1; J gene: TRBJ2-1; D gene: TRBD1; CDR3 DNA: TGTGCCAGCAGTGTCCGGGACAGGGGAGGTGAGCAGTTCTTC; CDR3 protein: CASSVRDRGGEQFF
clone size: NA; CDR3 length: 19; V gene: TRBV5-1; J gene: TRBJ2-7; D gene: TRBD1; CDR3 DNA: TGCGCCAGCAGCTTGGTAAGAGGGACAGGGGGCTTTAACTCCTACGAGCAGTACTTC; CDR3 protein: CASSLVRGTGGFNSYEQYF
clone size: NA; CDR3 length: 15; V gene: TRBV5-6; J gene: TRBJ2-5; D gene: TRBD2; CDR3 DNA: TGTGCCAGCAGCTTTGGAAGCGGGAGTCAGGAGACCCAGTACTTC; CDR3 protein: CASSFGSGSQETQYF
clone size: NA; CDR3 length: 13; V gene: TRBV10-3; J gene: TRBJ1-2; D gene: NA; CDR3 DNA: TGTGCCATCAGTGAGGAGCGGGACTATGGCTACACCTTC; CDR3 protein: CAISEERDYGYTF
clone size: NA; CDR3 length: 14; V gene: TRBV10-3; J gene: TRBJ1-1; D gene: TRBD1; CDR3 DNA: TGTGCCACCGGTTCCGGACAGGGAGGCACTGAAGCTTTCTTT; CDR3 protein: CATGSGQGGTEAFF
clone size: NA; CDR3 length: 14; V gene: TRBV19; J gene: TRBJ2-7; D gene: NA; CDR3 DNA: TGTGCCAGTAGTATTCAGGACAACTCCTACGAGCAGTACTTC; CDR3 protein: CASSIQDNSYEQYF
clone size: NA; CDR3 length: 14; V gene: TRBV14; J gene: TRBJ1-1; D gene: TRBD1; CDR3 DNA: TGTGCCAGCAGCCAACAGGGGGGGAACACTGAAGCTTTCTTT; CDR3 protein: CASSQQGGNTEAFF
clone size: NA; CDR3 length: 15; V gene: TRBV14; J gene: TRBJ2-2; D gene: TRBD1; CDR3 DNA: TGTGCCAGCAGCCAAAGGACAGGGCACACCGGGGAGCTGTTTTTT; CDR3 protein: CASSQRTGHTGELFF
clone size: NA; CDR3 length: 14; V gene: TRBV28; J gene: TRBJ2-5; D gene: NA; CDR3 DNA: TGTGCCAGCAGTTTGGGCCCCTATATCGAGACCCAGTACTTC; CDR3 protein: CASSLGPYIETQYF
clone size: NA; CDR3 length: 11; V gene: TRBV20-1; J gene: TRBJ2-7; D gene: NA; CDR3 DNA: TGCAGTGCCAGACTAGTTTACGAGCAGTACTTC; CDR3 protein: CSARLVYEQYF
clone size: NA; CDR3 length: 15; V gene: TRBV7-9; J gene: TRBJ1-5; D gene: TRBD1; CDR3 DNA: TGTGCCAGCAGCTCCTCGGACAGGAGCAATCAGCCCCAGCATTTT; CDR3 protein: CASSSSDRSNQPQHF
clone size: NA; CDR3 length: 16; V gene: TRBV28; J gene: TRBJ2-7; D gene: TRBD2; CDR3 DNA: TGTGCCAGCAGTTTACACGGACTAGCGGGGCTCTACGAGCAGTACTTC; CDR3 protein: CASSLHGLAGLYEQYF
clone size: NA; CDR3 length: 15; V gene: TRBV6-5; J gene: TRBJ1-1; D gene: TRBD1; CDR3 DNA: TGTGCCAGCAGTAATACAGGGGGCTGGGACACTGAAGCTTTCTTT; CDR3 protein: CASSNTGGWDTEAFF
clone size: NA; CDR3 length: 15; V gene: TRBV27; J gene: TRBJ1-4; D gene: NA; CDR3 DNA: TGTGCCAGCAGTCCCCGACAGGCAACTAATGAAAAACTGTTTTTT; CDR3 protein: CASSPRQATNEKLFF
clone size: once; CDR3 length: 14; V gene: TRBV5-4; J gene: TRBJ2-1; D gene: TRBD1; CDR3 DNA: TGTGCCAGCAGCGATGGACAGGACTACAATGAGCAGTTCTTC; CDR3 protein: CASSDGQDYNEQFF
clone size: NA; CDR3 length: 16; V gene: TRBV27; J gene: TRBJ2-7; D gene: TRBD2; CDR3 DNA: TGTGCCAGCATTGGTCAGCTAGCGGGAAGCTCCTACGAGCAGTACTTC; CDR3 protein: CASIGQLAGSSYEQYF
clone size: NA; CDR3 length: 16; V gene: TRBV11-3; J gene: TRBJ2-2; D gene: TRBD1; CDR3 DNA: TGTGCCAGCAGCTTAACCGGGACAGGGGGCTCCGGGGAGCTGTTTTTT; CDR3 protein: CASSLTGTGGSGELFF
clone size: NA; CDR3 length: 14; V gene: TRBV19; J gene: TRBJ2-1; D gene: TRBD2; CDR3 DNA: TGTGCCAGTGGACTAGCGAGAAGTTACAATGAGCAGTTCTTC; CDR3 protein: CASGLARSYNEQFF
clone size: NA; CDR3 length: 14; V gene: TRBV4-1; J gene: TRBJ2-1; D gene: NA; CDR3 DNA: TGCGCCAGCAGCCAAGAGGGCACCTACAATGAGCAGTTCTTC; CDR3 protein: CASSQEGTYNEQFF
clone size: NA; CDR3 length: 12; V gene: TRBV6-6; J gene: TRBJ2-3; D gene: NA; CDR3 DNA: TGTGCCAGCAGCTCTAGCACAGATACGCAGTATTTT; CDR3 protein: CASSSSTDTQYF
clone size: NA; CDR3 length: 14; V gene: TRBV10-3; J gene: TRBJ1-4; D gene: NA; CDR3 DNA: TGTGCCATCAGTGATGGGGAGGTTGGGGAAAAACTGTTTTTT; CDR3 protein: CAISDGEVGEKLFF
clone size: NA; CDR3 length: 14; V gene: TRBV6-5; J gene: TRBJ2-2; D gene: TRBD1; CDR3 DNA: TGTGCCAGCAGTCGACAGGGGACCACCGGGGAGCTGTTTTTT; CDR3 protein: CASSRQGTTGELFF
clone size: NA; CDR3 length: 12; V gene: TRBV19; J gene: TRBJ2-7; D gene: TRBD2; CDR3 DNA: TGTGCCAGCAGCGGGGCCAACTACGAGCAGTACTTC; CDR3 protein: CASSGANYEQYF
clone size: once; CDR3 length: 13; V gene: TRBV6-4; J gene: TRBJ2-1; D gene: NA; CDR3 DNA: TGTGCCAGCAGTGTAGGGGCAGTCGATGAGCAGTTCTTC; CDR3 protein: CASSVGAVDEQFF
clone size: NA; CDR3 length: 12; V gene: TRBV30; J gene: TRBJ1-3; D gene: NA; CDR3 DNA: TGTGCCTGGAGTGCAGGTGGGAACACCATATATTTT; CDR3 protein: CAWSAGGNTIYF
clone size: NA; CDR3 length: 16; V gene: TRBV6-1; J gene: TRBJ2-1; D gene: TRBD2; CDR3 DNA: TGTGCCAGCAGTGAAGATAAACCCAGCGGGAAGAATGAGCAGTTCTTC; CDR3 protein: CASSEDKPSGKNEQFF
clone size: once; CDR3 length: 14; V gene: TRBV11-3; J gene: TRBJ2-1; D gene: NA; CDR3 DNA: TGTGCCAGCAGCTTTCGCGCACAGTACAATGAGCAGTTCTTC; CDR3 protein: CASSFRAQYNEQFF
clone size: NA; CDR3 length: 13; V gene: TRBV5-1; J gene: TRBJ2-1; D gene: NA; CDR3 DNA: TGCGCCAGCAGCTTGGACATAACCAATGAGCAGTTCTTC; CDR3 protein: CASSLDITNEQFF
clone size: NA; CDR3 length: 15; V gene: TRBV7-3; J gene: TRBJ2-2; D gene: TRBD2; CDR3 DNA: TGTGCCAGCAGCTTCGGACTAGCGGGTGGCGGGGAGCTGTTTTTT; CDR3 protein: CASSFGLAGGGELFF
clone size: NA; CDR3 length: 14; V gene: TRBV6-6; J gene: TRBJ2-7; D gene: NA; CDR3 DNA: TGTGCCAGCAGTTTAGAAGGGAGCTCCTACGAGCAGTACTTC; CDR3 protein: CASSLEGSSYEQYF
clone size: NA; CDR3 length: 16; V gene: TRBV15; J gene: TRBJ2-7; D gene: TRBD1; CDR3 DNA: TGTGCCACCAGCGGGACCCGGGACAGGTCCTACTACGAGCAGTACTTC; CDR3 protein: CATSGTRDRSYYEQYF
clone size: NA; CDR3 length: 12; V gene: TRBV2; J gene: TRBJ2-7; D gene: NA; CDR3 DNA: TGTGCCAGCGGCAGGGAAAGCTACGAGCAGTACTTC; CDR3 protein: CASGRESYEQYF
clone size: NA; CDR3 length: 13; V gene: TRBV6-5; J gene: TRBJ1-2; D gene: TRBD1; CDR3 DNA: TGTGCCAGCCAACAGGGGGGAGACTATGGCTACACCTTC; CDR3 protein: CASQQGGDYGYTF
clone size: NA; CDR3 length: 14; V gene: TRBV18; J gene: TRBJ1-1; D gene: TRBD1; CDR3 DNA: TGTGCCAGCTCCCGGGACAGCAAGAACACTGAAGCTTTCTTT; CDR3 protein: CASSRDSKNTEAFF
clone size: NA; CDR3 length: 13; V gene: TRBV18; J gene: TRBJ2-7; D gene: NA; CDR3 DNA: TGTGCCAGCTCACCAGGGAGGATCTACGAGCAGTACTTC; CDR3 protein: CASSPGRIYEQYF
clone size: NA; CDR3 length: 16; V gene: TRBV18; J gene: TRBJ2-1; D gene: TRBD2; CDR3 DNA: TGTGCCAGCTCGCTGGTGGGGACTAGTGCCTACAATGAGCAGTTCTTC; CDR3 protein: CASSLVGTSAYNEQFF
clone size: NA; CDR3 length: 14; V gene: TRBV30; J gene: TRBJ1-1; D gene: NA; CDR3 DNA: TGTGCCTGGATGGCTTTCCCGATGAACACTGAAGCTTTCTTT; CDR3 protein: CAWMAFPMNTEAFF
clone size: NA; CDR3 length: 17; V gene: TRBV19; J gene: TRBJ1-4; D gene: NA; CDR3 DNA: TGTGCCAGTAGCCAAACAGAGACGATATCAACTAATGAAAAACTGTTTTTT; CDR3 protein: CASSQTETISTNEKLFF
clone size: NA; CDR3 length: 15; V gene: TRBV5-6; J gene: TRBJ2-5; D gene: NA; CDR3 DNA: TGTGCCAGCAGCTTGGCCCTGGGAGCCCAAGAGACCCAGTACTTC; CDR3 protein: CASSLALGAQETQYF
clone size: NA; CDR3 length: 15; V gene: TRBV7-2; J gene: TRBJ1-5; D gene: NA; CDR3 DNA: TGTGCCAGCAGCCCCCACAGGGAACCGTGGCAGCCCCAGCATTTT; CDR3 protein: CASSPHREPWQPQHF